The source of this T cell receptor (beta chain) is a study of cytomegalovirus exposure and HLA in healthy donors. The study, taken as a whole, reports: 16,951 TCR beta sequences were associated with HLA alleles at 0.05 false discovery rate in a later analysis.

The PCR made use of 60 Vbeta and 13 Jbeta primers. The method was immunoSEQ multiplex PCR; TCRdb's version includes in-frame clones alone and lacks a portion of them. The sample lists 170,000 or so clones; 80% were seen once. As regards this clone: The antigen is unknown.

Germline V gene lookup returns CDR1 SQVTM and CDR2 ANQGSEA. This CDR3 is built from 13 residues. Trimming pared 6 bases from V and 2 bases from J, leaving 13 bases between. This sequence joins TRBV29-1 and TRBJ1-1; the D gene is possibly TRBD1 (6 bases). Source material: PBMCs. The receptor comes from a boy between 10 and 17 years old in good health and CMV-seronegative. As DNA, the CDR3 is TGCAGCGTCAAGACAGGACTTAACACTGAAGCTTTCTTT. Its protein is CSVKTGLNTEAFF.